The 27 T cell receptor beta chains reported below all come from one sample, sequenced in a study of CD8+ T cells in alopecia areata. Isolated RNA was reverse transcribed into cDNA used as the sequencing template. Profiling relied on immunoSEQ multiplex PCR, and the TCRdb table lists in-frame clones only, not all of them. Of around 70,000 clones listed, 29% are singletons. Treatment of the sample: oral pan-JAK inhibitor, 5-10 mg twice daily. This specimen consisted of CD8+ T cells sorted from blood, obtained at week 4, from a patient treated with tofacitinib. All receptors come from a human donor with alopecia areata.

In this sample, this clone turned up a few times. This chain joins TRBV29-1 and TRBJ2-6; tentative D call: TRBD1 (5 bases). Trimming shortened V by 1 base and J by 0 bases, and 10 bases separated the two germline ends. The CDR3 contains 16 residues. CDR1 SQVTM and CDR2 ANQGSEA come from the germline V gene. The CDR3 bases are TGCAGCGTTGAAGGTGGGGCCTTCTCTGGGGCCAACGTCCTGACTTTC. Residues: CSVEGGAFSGANVLTF. The variable domain in full, with the rest retrieved from reference TRBV29-1 and TRBJ2-6, is SAVISQKPSRDICQRGTSLTIQCQVDSQVTMMFWYRQQPGQSLTLIATANQGSEATYESGFVIDKFPISRPNLTFSTLTVSNMSPEDSSIYLCSVEGGAFSGANVLTFGAGSRLTVL.

The rearrangement uses TRBV28 and TRBJ2-2; tentative D call: TRBD1 (6 bases). Trimming stripped 11 bases from V and 6 bases from J, with 13 bases between. CDR1 and CDR2 from the germline V gene are MDHEN and SYDVKM. This CDR3 region has 12 residues. CDR3 in amino acids: CAGSQGAGELFF. The CDR3 bases are TGTGCCGGTTCACAGGGCGCCGGGGAGCTGTTTTTT.

The chain couples TRBV7-6 to TRBJ2-5, with a possible D match to TRBD2 (5 bases). Trimming pared 6 bases from V and 4 bases from J, leaving 12 bases between. Germline loops: CDR1 SGHVS, CDR2 FNYEAQ. The CDR3 consists of 13 residues. The CDR3 reads CASRTDFSETQYF. The CDR3 coding sequence is TGTGCCAGCAGGACGGACTTTTCAGAGACCCAGTACTTC.

V is TRBV5-1 and J is TRBJ2-2; D is possibly TRBD2 (5 bases). CDR1 and CDR2 from the germline V gene are SGHRS and YFSETQ. Trimming took off 3 bases at V and 8 bases at J, with 14 bases between the two ends. This CDR3 has 14 residues. The CDR3 sequence: CASSWTGAGGELFF. In DNA, the CDR3 is TGCGCCAGCAGCTGGACTGGTGCCGGAGGGGAGCTGTTTTTT.

The chain joins TRBV7-9 to TRBJ2-7; D is ambiguous. The CDR3 runs 11 residues. Deletions cut 5 bases from V and 3 bases from J, with 5 bases between. Germline-derived CDR1 and CDR2 are SEHNR and FQNEAQ (reference sequence). CDR3 nucleotides: TGTGCCAGCAGCGCTGACTACGAGCAGTACTTC. Translating gives CASSADYEQYF.

V usage is TRBV9 and J usage is TRBJ2-1; D is possibly TRBD2 (5 bases). The CDR3 runs to 17 residues. Trimming stripped 0 bases from V and 5 bases from J, with 18 bases between. The V gene's germline CDR1 is SGDLS and CDR2 YYNGEE. The CDR3 spells CASSVAPSRSSDNEQFF. Here the CDR3 DNA reads TGTGCCAGCAGCGTAGCCCCTAGCAGATCTTCGGACAATGAGCAGTTCTTC. Drawing the rest from reference TRBV9 and TRBJ2-1, the complete variable domain is DSGVTQTPKHLITATGQRVTLRCSPRSGDLSVYWYQQSLDQGLQFLIQYYNGEERAKGNILERFSAQQFPDLHSELNLSSLELGDSALYFCASSVAPSRSSDNEQFFGPGTRLTVL.

In its sample, this clone was seen a few times. The chain carries TRBV7-9 and TRBJ2-1; D gene ambiguous. CDR3 length: 11 residues. Germline CDR1 SEHNR, CDR2 FQNEAQ (reference sequence). Trimming left V 5 bases short and J 10 bases short, with 9 bases between. The CDR3 DNA reads TGTGCCAGCAGCCCCCACTCGGAGCAGTTCTTC. This encodes CASSPHSEQFF.

The genes are TRBV15 and TRBJ2-3; 10 nucleotides align to TRBD2. Germline CDR1 reads LNHNV; CDR2 reads YYDKDF (reference sequence). After removal of 1 base from V and 0 bases from J, the junction contained 4 bases not matched to a gene. The CDR3 has 17 residues. The CDR3 protein is CATSRVLTSGSTDTQYF. Here the CDR3 DNA reads TGTGCCACCAGCAGAGTCTTGACTAGCGGGAGCACAGATACGCAGTATTTT.

This clone has just one count. The chain couples TRBV23-1 to TRBJ1-5; weak D call: TRBD1 (6 bases). TRBV23-1 is noted as an ORF with a role that remains uncertain. The CDR3 has 18 residues. V was clipped by 6 bases and J by 2 bases, with 23 bases between them. In DNA, the CDR3 is TGCGCCAGCAGACCATCCCCGGGGGCCAAAGGAGGCAATCAGCCCCAGCATTTT. Translated, it gives CASRPSPGAKGGNQPQHF.

The sample holds a few counts of this clone. V gene TRBV7-9 combines with J gene TRBJ2-5; D gene unclear. CDR1 SEHNR and CDR2 FQNEAQ come from the germline V gene (reference sequence). V was cut by 5 bases and J by 5 bases, with 12 bases left in between. The CDR3 sequence is 13 residues long. Here the CDR3 reads CASSVASRETQYF. The CDR3 nucleotides are TGTGCCAGCAGCGTTGCATCGAGGGAGACCCAGTACTTC. The whole variable domain, remainder taken from reference TRBV7-9 and TRBJ2-5, is DTGVSQNPRHKITKRGQNVTFRCDPISEHNRLYWYRQTLGQGPEFLTYFQNEAQLEKSRLLSDRFSAERPKGSFSTLEIQRTEQGDSAMYLCASSVASRETQYFGPGTRLLVL.

This clone was observed many times. The chain uses TRBV7-9 and TRBJ2-1; possible D gene TRBD2, 6 bases. The CDR3 runs to 15 residues. Trimming left V 4 bases short and J 1 base short, with 11 bases between. Germline V lookup: CDR1 SEHNR, CDR2 FQNEAQ (reference sequence). The CDR3 protein is CASSSTSVSYNEQFF. The CDR3 DNA sequence: TGTGCCAGCAGCTCGACTAGTGTTTCCTACAATGAGCAGTTCTTC.

V usage is TRBV27 and J usage is TRBJ2-7; D is uncertain. V lost 6 bases and J lost 4, with 16 bases in between. Germline CDR1 MNHEY, CDR2 SMNVEV (reference sequence). CDR3 length equals 14 residues. The CDR3 reads CASSPGLALYEQYF. CDR3 sequence (DNA): TGTGCCAGCAGCCCGGGTCTGGCGCTGTACGAGCAGTACTTC.

The chain is built from TRBV5-6 and TRBJ1-1; D not resolved. Germline V CDR1 and CDR2: SGHDT, YYEEEE. Trimming left V 1 base short and J 5 bases short, with 12 bases between. The CDR3 sequence is 14 residues long. As DNA, the CDR3 is TGTGCCAGCAGCTTGAGCAATCGAGGAACTGAAGCTTTCTTT. Its protein is CASSLSNRGTEAFF.

The genes are TRBV23-1 and TRBJ1-1; D not certain. TRBV23-1 is treated as an ORF (open reading frame) with a function not yet certain. This CDR3 has 13 residues. With 4 bases removed from V and 6 bases from J, the gap between germline ends came to 12 bases. CDR3 sequence reads: CASSLRVMAEAFF. The CDR3 region has the DNA TGCGCCAGCAGTCTCCGCGTTATGGCTGAAGCTTTCTTT.

This clone was counted only a few times. The V gene is TRBV7-2, the J gene TRBJ2-5; 9 nucleotides agree with TRBD1. The CDR3 runs to 15 residues. Germline V CDR1 and CDR2: SGHTA, FQGNSA. Trimming at V came to 5 bases and at J to 5 bases, leaving 9 bases not matched to a gene. The CDR3 here is CASSARDRVSETQYF. CDR3 DNA sequence: TGTGCCAGCAGCGCCCGGGACAGGGTGTCGGAGACCCAGTACTTC.

The CDR3 spells CSVLERAGLPDIQYF. DNA of the CDR3: TGCAGCGTCCTGGAAAGGGCAGGGCTCCCGGACATTCAGTACTTC. The V gene is TRBV29-1, the J gene TRBJ2-4, with D possibly being TRBD1 (5 bases). The CDR3 totals 15 residues. V was clipped by 6 bases and J by 8 bases, with 23 bases between them. Looked up from germline, CDR1 is SQVTM and CDR2 is ANQGSEA.

This clone was observed a handful of times. The V and J genes are TRBV27 and TRBJ2-7; D possibly corresponds to TRBD1 (6 bases). Between the trimmed V and J ends, which lost 2 bases and 1 base, there was a span of 9 bases. Germline V gives CDR1 MNHEY, CDR2 SMNVEV (reference sequence). The CDR3 sequence is 14 residues long. The CDR3 loop is CASSLITGSYEQYF. DNA of the CDR3: TGTGCCAGCAGTTTAATAACAGGGTCCTACGAGCAGTACTTC.

The genes are TRBV19 and TRBJ1-5; D possibly corresponds to TRBD1 (6 bases). Germline V gives CDR1 LNHDA, CDR2 SQIVND (reference sequence). Trimming took off 6 bases at V and 1 base at J, with 13 bases between the two ends. This CDR3 spans 15 amino acids. This chain's CDR3 is CASSWGHRSNQPQHF. In DNA form, the CDR3 reads TGTGCCAGTAGCTGGGGGCATCGGAGCAATCAGCCCCAGCATTTT.

This chain uses TRBV29-1 with TRBJ2-3, with 10 positions matching TRBD2. Per germline, CDR1 SQVTM and CDR2 ANQGSEA. The V gene end was trimmed by 8 bases and the J gene end by 3 bases; junction bases not matched to a gene: 11. This CDR3 comprises 15 residues. DNA for the CDR3: TGCAGCCTCCGGGGGCTAGCGGGAGAAACAGATACGCAGTATTTT. It encodes CSLRGLAGETDTQYF.

This clone was observed a single time. The V call is TRBV29-1, the J call TRBJ2-5; no firm D call. Trimming removed 1 base from V and 0 bases from J, with 6 bases in between. Per the germline V gene, CDR1 is SQVTM and CDR2 is ANQGSEA. The CDR3 runs 13 residues. The CDR3 loop reads CSVEAGYQETQYF. For the CDR3, the DNA is TGCAGCGTTGAAGCGGGTTACCAAGAGACCCAGTACTTC.

This clone came up a few times. This chain connects TRBV7-6 to TRBJ2-2; D not resolved. Per germline, CDR1 SGHVS and CDR2 FNYEAQ. V lost 6 bases to trimming and J lost 7 bases, with 15 bases between them. CDR3 length: 14 amino acids. CDR3 region: CASSRGPVGGELFF. The CDR3 DNA sequence: TGTGCCAGCAGTCGAGGCCCGGTAGGCGGGGAGCTGTTTTTT. Complete variable domain (other parts from reference TRBV7-6 and TRBJ2-2): GAGVSQSPRYKVTKRGQDVALRCDPISGHVSLYWYRQALGQGPEFLTYFNYEAQQDKSGLPNDRFSAERPEGSISTLTIQRTEQRDSAMYRCASSRGPVGGELFFGEGSRLTVL.

There are a few counts of this clone. The V call is TRBV4-1, the J call TRBJ2-7; the D is unclear. Trimming removed 4 bases from V and 1 base from J, with 11 bases in between. The CDR3 extends over 14 amino acids. Germline assignment: CDR1 MGHRA and CDR2 YSYEKL. The CDR3, as DNA: TGCGCCAGCAGCCCCGACGGTCAGTCCTACGAGCAGTACTTC. Amino acids: CASSPDGQSYEQYF.

J is TRBJ1-2 and V is TRBV30; the D is unclear. Per germline, CDR1 GTSNPN and CDR2 SVGIG (reference sequence). V was clipped by 5 bases and J by 6 bases, with 10 bases between them. The CDR3 is 11 amino acids. DNA for the CDR3: TGTGCCTGGGACAATCAGAATGGCTACACCTTC. This codes for CAWDNQNGYTF.

In this sample, this clone turned up a few times. This chain joins TRBV5-4 and TRBJ2-7; 9 nucleotides agree with TRBD1. The CDR3 runs 14 residues. J lost 2 bases, V lost 4 bases, and 4 bases had no gene match. CDR1 is SGHNT, CDR2 YYREEE, per germline (reference sequence). In DNA form, the CDR3 reads TGTGCCAGCAGCCCCGGGACAGGGACCTACGAGCAGTACTTC. Its translation: CASSPGTGTYEQYF.

A few counts support this clone. The rearrangement uses TRBV5-1 and TRBJ1-5, with D possibly TRBD1 on 6 matching bases. CDR3 length equals 14 residues. Germline V CDR1 and CDR2: SGHRS, YFSETQ. Deletions cut 4 bases from V and 1 base from J, with 9 bases between. CDR3 sequence: CASSPTGSNQPQHF. CDR3 coding DNA: TGCGCCAGCAGCCCTACAGGGAGCAATCAGCCCCAGCATTTT.

This clone was detected only once. This chain connects TRBV7-2 to TRBJ2-7; 7 bases line up with TRBD2. Per the germline V gene, CDR1 is SGHTA and CDR2 is FQGNSA. Unmatched junction bases numbered 9, after V lost 3 bases and J lost 7 bases. The CDR3 length is 14 residues. In DNA, the CDR3 is TGTGCCAGCAGCTTTATAGATCCCGGGGGGGAGCAGTACTTC. The encoded protein is CASSFIDPGGEQYF.

CDR3 sequence (DNA): TGTGCCAGTAGTGGCGGGACTTCTTACGAGCAGTACTTC. It encodes CASSGGTSYEQYF. The rearrangement uses TRBV19 and TRBJ2-7, with a possible D match to TRBD2 (6 bases). V was pared by 5 bases and J by 4 bases, with 12 bases between. The germline V gene has CDR1 LNHDA and CDR2 SQIVND (reference sequence). This CDR3 spans 13 amino acids.